These 22 T cell receptor beta chains originate from one sample sequenced in a study of CD8 T cells in ankylosing spondylitis. Findings of the study overall: Seemingly distinctive of ankylosing spondylitis blood was a TCR beta motif formed by eight highly homologous variants.

TCRdb re-analysed the 5' RACE reads in MiXCR, keeping a single row per CDR3 protein. The profile shows approximately 540,000 distinct CDR3 sequences, approximately 11% of them singletons. The antigens these receptors bind are not known. Specimen: blood, either unsorted or a sorted T cell fraction (not recorded which). These receptors all come from a male donor with ankylosing spondylitis.

The chain is built from TRBV28 and TRBJ2-7; 10 positions match TRBD1. Per germline, CDR1 MDHEN and CDR2 SYDVKM. The CDR3 loop spans 16 amino acids. Trimming at V came to 6 bases and at J to 8 bases, leaving 16 bases not matched to a gene. The CDR3 DNA reads as TGTGCCAGCAGGTCTTGGTCCGGGACAGGGGTCTTAAAGCAGTACTTC. Its protein product is CASRSWSGTGVLKQYF.

This clonotype was seen a handful of times. The rearrangement joins TRBV6-2 or TRBV6-3 to TRBJ2-6; D not certain. CDR1 and CDR2 (germline): MNHEY, SVGEGT. CDR3 length equals 14 residues. The V gene lost 8 bases and the J gene lost 0 bases, with 8 bases spanning the gap. This CDR3 reads CASLKGSGANVLTF. Written as DNA, the CDR3 is TGTGCCAGCCTCAAGGGCTCTGGGGCCAACGTCCTGACTTTC.

This clonotype was detected only a few times. The chain has TRBV28 and TRBJ2-6, with 8 bases lining up with TRBD1. The CDR3 runs to 18 residues. CDR1 and CDR2 (germline): MDHEN, SYDVKM. V dropped 5 bases and J dropped 1; count of bases not matched to a gene: 10. The CDR3 region is CASSRDRGATSGANVLTF. CDR3 in DNA: TGTGCCAGCAGTAGAGACAGGGGCGCGACTTCTGGGGCCAACGTCCTGACTTTC. The whole variable domain, remainder taken from reference TRBV28 and TRBJ2-6, is DVKVTQSSRYLVKRTGEKVFLECVQDMDHENMFWYRQDPGLGLRLIYFSYDVKMKEKGDIPEGYSVSREKKERFSLILESASTNQTSMYLCASSRDRGATSGANVLTFGAGSRLTVL.

This clonotype was seen at least ten times. J is TRBJ1-3 and V is TRBV7-9; no clear D. V lost 6 bases, J lost 3 bases, and 6 bases lay in between. Per germline, CDR1 SEHNR and CDR2 FQNEAQ (reference sequence). The CDR3 runs 12 residues. For the CDR3, the DNA is TGTGCCAGCAGAGGACTTGGAAACACCATATATTTT. Its protein product is CASRGLGNTIYF.

This clonotype was detected ten times or more. The J gene is TRBJ2-2, the V gene TRBV15; D may be TRBD1 or TRBD2 (5 bases each). CDR1 and CDR2 (germline): LNHNV, YYDKDF (reference sequence). V dropped 1 base and J dropped 0 bases, with 9 bases sitting between them. The CDR3 runs 16 residues. The CDR3 sequence: CATSRVGTTNTGELFF. The CDR3 DNA reads as TGTGCCACCAGCAGAGTTGGGACGACGAACACCGGGGAGCTGTTTTTT.

In its sample, this clonotype was seen a few times. This chain connects TRBV7-9 to TRBJ1-1, with 9 bases lining up with TRBD1. The V segment lost 5 bases and the J segment 5 bases; nucleotides outside the gene matches: 6. The CDR3 is made up of 14 amino acids. Germline CDR1 and CDR2: SEHNR and FQNEAQ (reference sequence). In DNA form, the CDR3 reads TGTGCCAGCAGCCCCCGGGACAGGGTAACTGAAGCTTTCTTT. This translates into CASSPRDRVTEAFF.

In its sample, this clonotype was seen a few times. The rearrangement joins TRBV15 to TRBJ1-1, with 9 positions matching TRBD1. Unmatched junction bases numbered 3, after V lost 6 bases and J lost 4 bases. The germline CDR1 and CDR2 sequences are LNHNV and YYDKDF (reference sequence). The CDR3 extends over 13 amino acids. The CDR3 loop reads CATSRDRVTEAFF. Written as DNA, the CDR3 is TGTGCCACCAGTCGGGACAGGGTCACTGAAGCTTTCTTT.

The rearrangement joins TRBV20-1 to TRBJ1-1; a possible D gene is TRBD1 (6 bases). V gave up 6 bases and J gave up 0 bases, with 17 bases separating them. The CDR3 totals 15 residues. Germline V lookup: CDR1 DFQATT, CDR2 SNEGSKA (reference sequence). The CDR3 is CSAMTGKLMNTEAFF. CDR3 DNA: TGCAGTGCGATGACAGGAAAACTTATGAACACTGAAGCTTTCTTT.

This clonotype has a count of ten or more. The rearrangement links TRBV20-1 to TRBJ2-7, with 7 bases identical to TRBD2. V gave up 4 bases and J gave up 0 bases; unmatched junction bases: 6. Germline values: CDR1 DFQATT, CDR2 SNEGSKA (reference sequence). This CDR3 contains 14 residues. The CDR3 region is CSATIAGPSYEQYF. CDR3 DNA sequence: TGCAGTGCTACGATAGCGGGTCCCTCCTACGAGCAGTACTTC.

This chain links TRBV6-1 with TRBJ1-5; TRBD1 matches 9 bases. Per germline, CDR1 MNHNS and CDR2 SASEGT. The CDR3 loop spans 13 amino acids. The V segment lost 10 bases and the J segment 5 bases; nucleotides outside the gene matches: 6. CDR3 sequence reads: CATKGQGDQPQHF. The CDR3 coding sequence is TGTGCCACCAAGGGACAGGGAGATCAGCCCCAGCATTTT.

The chain uses TRBV2 and TRBJ2-3; D remains ambiguous. This CDR3 is built from 13 residues. The germline V gene has CDR1 SNHLY and CDR2 FYNNEI. Deletions cut 8 bases from V and 1 base from J, with 10 bases between. The CDR3 nucleotides read TGTGCCAGCTTCGGTTGGGGCACAGATACGCAGTATTTT. This gives the protein CASFGWGTDTQYF.

This clonotype was seen only a few times. The chain carries TRBV7-2 and TRBJ2-2; 7 bases fit TRBD1. In germline, CDR1 is SGHTA, CDR2 FQGNSA. V lost 6 bases and J lost 3; bases outside the gene matches: 4. The CDR3 covers 14 residues. CDR3 in amino acids: CASSRQGHTGELFF. The CDR3 coding sequence is TGTGCCAGCAGTCGACAGGGACACACCGGGGAGCTGTTTTTT.

The V gene is TRBV3-1, the J gene TRBJ2-1; tentative D call: TRBD1 (5 bases). Trimming pared 1 base from V and 8 bases from J, leaving 21 bases between. CDR1 LGHDT and CDR2 YNNKEL come from the germline V gene (reference sequence). The CDR3 totals 17 residues. The CDR3 loop reads CASSQVITWARAHEQFF. The CDR3, as DNA: TGTGCCAGCAGCCAAGTTATTACCTGGGCCAGGGCCCATGAGCAGTTCTTC.

V gene TRBV15 combines with J gene TRBJ2-1, with D unclear. The CDR3 length is 15 residues. The V end lost 2 bases, the J end lost 4 bases, and 12 bases lay between the germline ends. Germline CDR1 and CDR2: LNHNV and YYDKDF (reference sequence). The CDR3 DNA reads as TGTGCCACCAGCAGAACCCTCGTTAGTTACAATGAGCAGTTCTTC. This gives the protein CATSRTLVSYNEQFF.

The chain carries TRBV6-1 and TRBJ2-2; D might be TRBD1 (5 bases). Trimming pared 6 bases from V and 4 bases from J, leaving 9 bases between. Germline V gives CDR1 MNHNS, CDR2 SASEGT. The CDR3 extends over 13 amino acids. The CDR3 sequence: CASRETATGELFF. DNA of the CDR3: TGTGCCAGCAGGGAGACAGCCACCGGGGAGCTGTTTTTT.

The J gene is TRBJ2-7, the V gene TRBV12-3 or TRBV12-4; 10 nucleotides agree with TRBD1. The CDR3 length is 16 residues. V shed 6 bases and J 4 bases; nucleotides not matched to a gene: 12. CDR3 protein: CASSPGRGTGAYEQYF. For the CDR3, the DNA is TGTGCCAGCAGCCCCGGGCGGGGGACAGGGGCGTACGAGCAGTACTTC.

The CDR3 spells CSAPLGTGAAKNIQYF. The CDR3, as DNA: TGCAGTGCGCCGCTTGGGACAGGGGCGGCCAAAAACATTCAGTACTTC. The gene calls are TRBV20-1 and TRBJ2-4; 10 bases agree with TRBD1. This CDR3 region has 16 residues. Unmatched junction bases numbered 9, after V lost 6 bases and J lost 1 base. From germline, CDR1 is DFQATT and CDR2 SNEGSKA (reference sequence).

This clonotype has ten or more counts. This rearrangement joins TRBV7-2 to TRBJ2-2, with TRBD1 as a possible D gene (6 bases). Per germline, CDR1 SGHTA and CDR2 FQGNSA. This CDR3 is built from 15 residues. V was clipped by 5 bases and J by 6 bases, with 16 bases between them. The CDR3 sequence is CASSPPTGSSGELFF. CDR3 DNA sequence: TGTGCCAGCAGCCCCCCGACAGGCTCCTCCGGGGAGCTGTTTTTT.

The chain links TRBV12-3 or TRBV12-4 to TRBJ1-1, with D hard to call. There are 12 residues in the CDR3. Trimming removed 5 bases at V and 3 bases at J, with 7 bases between. The CDR3 here is CASSRRYTEAFF. CDR3 nucleotides: TGTGCCAGCAGTCGTCGATACACTGAAGCTTTCTTT.

CDR3 DNA: TGTGCCAGCAGCCGCGGGGGGGGGAGGTCGGATACGCAGTATTTT. Amino acids: CASSRGGGRSDTQYF. The V and J genes are TRBV7-8 and TRBJ2-3; TRBD2 matches 9 bases. The ends lost 5 bases at V and 6 bases at J; junction bases unmatched: 9. Germline V gene sequence: CDR1 SGHVS, CDR2 FQNEAQ. The CDR3 covers 15 residues.

This clonotype was counted a few times. V and J are TRBV29-1 and TRBJ2-2; no firm D call. Looked up from germline, CDR1 is SQVTM and CDR2 is ANQGSEA. V dropped 8 bases and J dropped 2 bases, with 9 bases sitting between them. This CDR3 is built from 12 residues. The CDR3 loop reads CSSRLNTGELFF. The CDR3 nucleotides read TGCAGCTCTCGGCTTAACACCGGGGAGCTGTTTTTT.

CDR3 in amino acids: CASSPGIYRDGYTF. DNA of the CDR3: TGTGCCAGCAGCCCGGGGATTTACAGGGACGGCTACACCTTC. This chain links TRBV4-2 with TRBJ1-2, with D tentatively TRBD1 (6 bases). V shed 4 bases and J shed 8 bases, with 17 bases lying between them. The germline CDR1 and CDR2 sequences are LGHNA and YNFKEQ. There are 14 residues in the CDR3.